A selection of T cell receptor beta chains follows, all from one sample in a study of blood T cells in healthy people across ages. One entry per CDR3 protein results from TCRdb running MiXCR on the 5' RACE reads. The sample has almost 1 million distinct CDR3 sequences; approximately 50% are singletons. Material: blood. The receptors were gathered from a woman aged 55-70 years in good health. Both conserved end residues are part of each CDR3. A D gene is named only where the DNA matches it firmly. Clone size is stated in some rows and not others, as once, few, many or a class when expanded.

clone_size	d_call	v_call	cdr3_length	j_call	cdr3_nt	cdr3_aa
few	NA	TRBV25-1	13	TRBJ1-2	TGTGCCAGCAGTGATAGCTTGAGGTCTGGCTACACCTTC	CASSDSLRSGYTF
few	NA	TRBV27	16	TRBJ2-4	TGTGCCAGCAGACAGGGAGGGAACTTAGCCAAAAACATTCAGTACTTC	CASRQGGNLAKNIQYF
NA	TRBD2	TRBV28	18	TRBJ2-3	TGTGCCGGAAGCCGTTGGGCTAGCGGGAATGTGAAGACAGATACGCAGTATTTT	CAGSRWASGNVKTDTQYF
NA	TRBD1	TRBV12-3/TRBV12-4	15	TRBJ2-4	TGTGCCAGCAGTCTTGGTGACAGGGCAGGTTGCGGGCAGTACTTC	CASSLGDRAGCGQYF
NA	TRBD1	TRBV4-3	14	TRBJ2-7	TGCGCCAGCAGCCAAGTTAGGGGGCGATACGAGCAGTACTTC	CASSQVRGRYEQYF
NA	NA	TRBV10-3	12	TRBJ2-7	TGTGCCATCAGTAGTGAGGAGTCCGAGCAGTACTTC	CAISSEESEQYF
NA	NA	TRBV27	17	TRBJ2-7	TGTGCCAGCAGTTTGCTGCCGGGTAGCTCGAGCTCCTACGAGCAGTACTTC	CASSLLPGSSSSYEQYF
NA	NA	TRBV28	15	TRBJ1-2	TGTGCCAGCAGTCCATTCGGACACTTTAACTATGGCTACACCTTC	CASSPFGHFNYGYTF
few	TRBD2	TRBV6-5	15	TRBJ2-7	TGTGCCAGCAGTTACTCGGGGGGGAGACCCTACGAGCAGTACTTC	CASSYSGGRPYEQYF
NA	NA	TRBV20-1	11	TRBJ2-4	TGCAGTGCTCCGCGGGCGGCGATTCAGTACTTC	CSAPRAAIQYF
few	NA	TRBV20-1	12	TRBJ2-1	TGCAGTGCTAGACGCAATCTCAATTCGCAGTTCTTC	CSARRNLNSQFF
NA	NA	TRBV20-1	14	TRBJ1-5	TGCAGTGCCGACGCGGGGGGAAGAATACAGCCCCAGCATTTT	CSADAGGRIQPQHF
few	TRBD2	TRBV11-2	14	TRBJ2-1	TGTGCCAGTTCACTAGCGGGAATCTACAATGAGCAGTTCTTC	CASSLAGIYNEQFF
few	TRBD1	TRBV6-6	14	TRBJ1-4	TGTGCCAGCAGCCTGGACAGGGCGGGTGAAAAACTGTTTTTT	CASSLDRAGEKLFF
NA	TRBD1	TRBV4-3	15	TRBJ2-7	TGCGCCAGCAAAGCCAGGACAGGGGACTACAATGAGCAGTACTTC	CASKARTGDYNEQYF
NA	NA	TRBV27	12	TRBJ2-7	TGTGCCAGCAGTCCGGGGGGCTATGGGCAGTACTTC	CASSPGGYGQYF
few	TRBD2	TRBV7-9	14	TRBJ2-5	TGTGCCAGCCTCCGTGCGGGAGGAGGAGAGACCCAGTACTTC	CASLRAGGGETQYF
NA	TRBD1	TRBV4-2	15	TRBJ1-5	TGTGCCAGCAGCCCAACAGGGGGCCCAGATCAGCCCCAGCATTTT	CASSPTGGPDQPQHF
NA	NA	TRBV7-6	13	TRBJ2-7	TGTGCCAGCAGTTCTCATTTTCGGTACGAGCAGTACTTC	CASSSHFRYEQYF
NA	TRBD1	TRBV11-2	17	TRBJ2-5	TGTGCCAGCAGCTTAGATCGGGCGACAGGGGTTCAGGAGACCCAGTACTTC	CASSLDRATGVQETQYF
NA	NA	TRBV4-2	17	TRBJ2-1	TGTGCCAGCAGCCAAGTGGGCACGGCCTCCTCTTGCAATGAGCAGTTCTTC	CASSQVGTASSCNEQFF
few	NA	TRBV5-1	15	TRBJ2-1	TGCGCCAGCAGCTCAGGGACCCCAATGGCGGATGAGCAGTTCTTC	CASSSGTPMADEQFF
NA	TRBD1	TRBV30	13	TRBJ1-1	TGTGCCTGGAGTGTTCCGGGACAGGGGACGGCTTTCTTT	CAWSVPGQGTAFF
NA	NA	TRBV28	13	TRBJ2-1	TGTGCCAGCAGTTGGACTACACACAATGAGCGGTTCTTC	CASSWTTHNERFF
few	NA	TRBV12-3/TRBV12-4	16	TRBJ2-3	TGTGCCAGCAGTTGGGTCCTGACAGAGAGCACAGATACGCAGTATTTT	CASSWVLTESTDTQYF
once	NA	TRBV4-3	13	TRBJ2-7	TGCGCCAGCAGCCAAGAGTACACGGATGAGCAGTACTTC	CASSQEYTDEQYF
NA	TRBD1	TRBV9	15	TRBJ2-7	TGTGCCAGCAGCGTAGCTACACAGGGGAGCTACGAGCAGTACTTC	CASSVATQGSYEQYF
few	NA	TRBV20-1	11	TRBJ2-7	TGCAGTGCAACTAACCTGAGGGAGCAGTACTTC	CSATNLREQYF
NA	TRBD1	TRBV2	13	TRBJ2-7	TGTGCCAGCAGGAACAGGGGTTGGGACGAGCAGTACTTC	CASRNRGWDEQYF
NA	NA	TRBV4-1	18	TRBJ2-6	TGCGCCAGCAGCCACCCTGGTCAGGGGTACTCTGGGGCCAACGTCCTGACTTTC	CASSHPGQGYSGANVLTF
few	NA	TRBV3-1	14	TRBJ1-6	TGTGCCAGCAGCCAAGGGCCAGCTAATTCACCCCTCCACTTT	CASSQGPANSPLHF
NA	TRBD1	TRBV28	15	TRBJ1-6	TGTGCCAGCAGTTTGCCGACAGGGGTCGGTTCACCCCTCCACTTT	CASSLPTGVGSPLHF
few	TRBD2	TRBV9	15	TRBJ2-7	TGTGCCAGCAGCAAGCGGGAAGGGGCCGTCTACGAGCAGTACTTC	CASSKREGAVYEQYF
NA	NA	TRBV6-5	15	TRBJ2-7	TGTGCCAGCAGCCCTGATACGGAGAGCTCCTACGAGCAGTACTTC	CASSPDTESSYEQYF
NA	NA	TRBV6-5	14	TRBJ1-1	TGTGCCAGCGGATTTACGGAGGGTTACACTGAAGCTTTCTTT	CASGFTEGYTEAFF
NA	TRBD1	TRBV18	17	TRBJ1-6	TGTGCCAGCTCACTTCACGGCCTGGGACAGGGTGGATCACCCCTCCACTTT	CASSLHGLGQGGSPLHF
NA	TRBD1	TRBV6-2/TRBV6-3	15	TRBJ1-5	TGTGCCAGCAGAACGGACAGGGCGGGCAATCAGCCCCAGCATTTT	CASRTDRAGNQPQHF
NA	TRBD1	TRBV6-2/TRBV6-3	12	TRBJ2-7	TGTGCCAGCAGGGGGACAGTGGGGGAGCAGTACTTC	CASRGTVGEQYF
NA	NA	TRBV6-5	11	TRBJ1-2	TGTGCCAGCAGAGAGAAGGGTGGCTACACCTTC	CASREKGGYTF
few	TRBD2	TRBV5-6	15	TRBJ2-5	TGTGCCAGCAGCTTGGAGGCGGGAGGGACAGAGACCCAGTACTTC	CASSLEAGGTETQYF
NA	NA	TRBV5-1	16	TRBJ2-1	TGCGCCAGCAGCCTACAAGCCGTGAGCGCCTACAATGAGCAGTTCTTC	CASSLQAVSAYNEQFF
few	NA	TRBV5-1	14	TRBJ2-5	TGCGCCAGCAGCTTGCGTGTCGCCGGGGAGACCCAGTACTTC	CASSLRVAGETQYF
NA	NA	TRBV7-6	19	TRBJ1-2	TGTGCCAGCAGCCGCTTACAGGGAGGCCCACGACCTTTTAACTATGGCTACACCTTC	CASSRLQGGPRPFNYGYTF
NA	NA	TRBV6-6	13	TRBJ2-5	TGTGCCAGCCGTGGTTGGTACCAAGAGACCCAGTACTTC	CASRGWYQETQYF
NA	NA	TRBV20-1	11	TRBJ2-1	TGCAGTGCTAGCTTAAAAGTTGAGCAGTTCTTC	CSASLKVEQFF
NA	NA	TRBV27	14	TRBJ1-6	TGTGCCAGCAGTACCTGGACCGGTAATTCACCCCTCCACTTT	CASSTWTGNSPLHF
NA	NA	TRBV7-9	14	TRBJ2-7	TGTGCCAGCAGCTTCGGGGGACAGAGTTACGAGCAGTACTTC	CASSFGGQSYEQYF
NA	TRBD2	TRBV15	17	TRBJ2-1	TGTGCCACCAGCAAGGGTAGCGGGCATTCATCGTACAATGAGCAGTTCTTC	CATSKGSGHSSYNEQFF